This T cell receptor (beta chain) was captured by sequencing in a study of T cell repertoires in cytomegalovirus infection. Overall study: Epitope selection comprised recently identified HLA-C-restricted CMV epitopes and well-studied HLA-B-restricted CMV epitopes. Shared public TCR beta signatures pointed to both CMV infection and a matching HLA type.

A single record per CDR3 protein comes from TCRdb applying MiXCR to the reads. The data show just over 450,000 distinct CDR3 sequences, 40% to 50% seen once. A remark on this clonotype: Its specificity is not known.

Per the germline V gene, CDR1 is SGHNT and CDR2 is YYREEE (reference sequence). The CDR3 sequence is 14 residues long. Losses at the gene ends were 7 bases for V and 5 bases for J; bases not matched to a gene: 9. Whole-study findings and limits: In two of eight donors, the top clonotype was HLA-C-restricted CMV-specific. Public TCR beta family frequency separated CMV-and-HLA carriers, including in an independent cohort.

The chain couples TRBV5-4 to TRBJ2-5; 9 positions match TRBD1. The source was cultured PBMCs, collected from culture after CMV antigen stimulation. This TCR derives from a human donor in good health (CMV status not recorded). Some clones in this sample may be carry-over from other donors' samples. The DNA of the CDR3 is TGTGCCAGCCGACATACAGGGGGCGAGGAGACCCAGTACTTC. This codes for CASRHTGGEETQYF. The full variable domain, its missing parts supplied by reference TRBV5-4 and TRBJ2-5, is ETGVTQSPTHLIKTRGQQVTLRCSSQSGHNTVSWYQQALGQGPQFIFQYYREEENGRGNFPPRFSGLQFPNYSSELNVNALELDDSALYLCASRHTGGEETQYFGPGTRLLVL.